This T cell receptor (beta chain) comes out of a study of T cells in Graves' hyperthyroidism and ophthalmopathy. This clonotype was counted at least ten times. Amplification targeted TCR beta CDR3 regions from RNA transcripts. With the HTBI primer set, the TCR CDR3 went through a first round of RT-PCR. Each CDR3 protein is one row after TCRdb ran MiXCR on the multiplex PCR reads. The table lists 480,000 or so distinct CDR3 sequences, about 45% of them singletons. There are 16 residues in the CDR3. V gave up 4 bases and J gave up 5 bases, with 21 bases separating them. CDR1 SGHRS and CDR2 YFSETQ come from the germline V gene.

Sequenced input: peripheral blood or thyroid tissue (not recorded which). The chain combines TRBV5-1 with TRBJ1-1; a weak D match, TRBD1 (5 bases). The receptor was derived from an adult woman with Graves' disease, either hyperthyroidism or ophthalmopathy (not recorded which). The CDR3 protein is CASSRGAGGARTEAFF. The CDR3 region has the DNA TGCGCCAGCAGCCGGGGCGCGGGGGGAGCTCGGACTGAAGCTTTCTTT.